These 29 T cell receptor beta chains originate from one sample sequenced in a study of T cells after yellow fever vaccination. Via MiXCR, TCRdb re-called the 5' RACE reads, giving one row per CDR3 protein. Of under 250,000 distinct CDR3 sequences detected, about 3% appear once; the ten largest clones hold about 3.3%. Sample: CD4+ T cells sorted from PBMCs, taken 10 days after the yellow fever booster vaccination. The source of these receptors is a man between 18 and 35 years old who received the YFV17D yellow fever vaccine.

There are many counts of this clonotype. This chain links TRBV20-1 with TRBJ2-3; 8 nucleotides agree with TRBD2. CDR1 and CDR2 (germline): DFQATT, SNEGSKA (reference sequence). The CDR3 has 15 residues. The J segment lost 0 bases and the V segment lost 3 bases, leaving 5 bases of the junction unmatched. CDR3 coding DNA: TGCAGTGCTAGGGACCCGGGGGGGAGCACAGATACGCAGTATTTT. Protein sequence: CSARDPGGSTDTQYF.

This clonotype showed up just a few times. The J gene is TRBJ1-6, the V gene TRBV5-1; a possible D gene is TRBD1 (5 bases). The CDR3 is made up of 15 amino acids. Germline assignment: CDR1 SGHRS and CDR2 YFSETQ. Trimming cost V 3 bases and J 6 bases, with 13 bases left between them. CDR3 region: CASSSGATSNSPLHF. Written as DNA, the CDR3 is TGCGCCAGCAGCTCTGGGGCCACTTCTAATTCACCCCTCCACTTT.

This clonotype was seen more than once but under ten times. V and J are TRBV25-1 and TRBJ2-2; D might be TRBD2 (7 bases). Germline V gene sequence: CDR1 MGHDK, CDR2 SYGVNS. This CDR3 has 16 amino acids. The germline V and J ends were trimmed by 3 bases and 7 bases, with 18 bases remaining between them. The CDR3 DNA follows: TGTGCCAGCAGTGATTGGACCTCGGGGGGCGGCGGGGAGCTGTTTTTT. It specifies CASSDWTSGGGGELFF.

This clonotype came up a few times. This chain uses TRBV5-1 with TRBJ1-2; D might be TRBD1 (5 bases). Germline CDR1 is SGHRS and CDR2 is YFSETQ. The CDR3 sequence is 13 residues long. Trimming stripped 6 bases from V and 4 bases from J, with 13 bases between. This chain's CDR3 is CASTPDTSYGYTF. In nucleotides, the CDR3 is TGCGCCAGCACCCCGGACACTAGCTATGGCTACACCTTC.

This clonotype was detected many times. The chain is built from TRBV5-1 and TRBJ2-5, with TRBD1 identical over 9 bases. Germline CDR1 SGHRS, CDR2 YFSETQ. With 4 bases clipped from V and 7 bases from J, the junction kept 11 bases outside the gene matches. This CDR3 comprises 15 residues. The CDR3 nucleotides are TGCGCCAGCAGCGAACCTGACAGGGGGGTGTGGACCCAGTACTTC. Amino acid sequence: CASSEPDRGVWTQYF. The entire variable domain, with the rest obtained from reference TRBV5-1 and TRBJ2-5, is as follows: KAGVTQTPRYLIKTRGQQVTLSCSPISGHRSVSWYQQTPGQGLQFLFEYFSETQRNKGNFPGRFSGRQFSNSRSEMNVSTLELGDSALYLCASSEPDRGVWTQYFGPGTRLLVL.

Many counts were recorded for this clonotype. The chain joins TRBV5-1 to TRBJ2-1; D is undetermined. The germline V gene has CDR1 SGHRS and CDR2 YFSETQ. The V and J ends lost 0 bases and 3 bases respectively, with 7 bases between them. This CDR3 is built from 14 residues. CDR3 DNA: TGCGCCAGCAGCTTGGTGCAGAGCTACAATGAGCAGTTCTTC. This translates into CASSLVQSYNEQFF.

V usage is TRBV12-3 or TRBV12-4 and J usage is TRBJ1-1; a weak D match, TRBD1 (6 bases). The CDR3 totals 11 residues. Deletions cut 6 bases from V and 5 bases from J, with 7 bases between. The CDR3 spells CASRTGTEAFF. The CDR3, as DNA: TGTGCCAGCAGAACAGGGACTGAAGCTTTCTTT.

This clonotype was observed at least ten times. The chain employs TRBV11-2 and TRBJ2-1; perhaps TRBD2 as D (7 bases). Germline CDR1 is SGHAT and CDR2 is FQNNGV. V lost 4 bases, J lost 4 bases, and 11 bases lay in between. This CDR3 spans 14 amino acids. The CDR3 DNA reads TGTGCCAGCAGCTCTAGGGGGGGATACAATGAGCAGTTCTTC. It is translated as CASSSRGGYNEQFF.

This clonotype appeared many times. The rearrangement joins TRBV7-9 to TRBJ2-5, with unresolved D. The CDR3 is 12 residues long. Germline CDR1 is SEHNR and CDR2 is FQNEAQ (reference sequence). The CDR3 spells CASSSDQETQYF. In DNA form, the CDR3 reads TGTGCAAGTAGTTCGGATCAAGAGACCCAGTACTTC.

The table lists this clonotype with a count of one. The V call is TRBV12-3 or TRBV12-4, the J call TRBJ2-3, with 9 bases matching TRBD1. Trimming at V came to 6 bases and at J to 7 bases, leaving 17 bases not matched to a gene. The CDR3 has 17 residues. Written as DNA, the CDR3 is TGTGCCAGCAGGGTCAATGCCGGGACAGGGTTCGCGAATACGCAGTATTTT. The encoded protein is CASRVNAGTGFANTQYF.

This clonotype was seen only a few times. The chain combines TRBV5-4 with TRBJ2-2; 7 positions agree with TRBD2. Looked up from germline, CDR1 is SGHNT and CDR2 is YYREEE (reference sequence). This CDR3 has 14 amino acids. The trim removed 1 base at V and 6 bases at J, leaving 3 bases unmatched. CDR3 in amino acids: CASSLRGESGELFF. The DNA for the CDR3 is TGTGCCAGCAGCTTGCGGGGGGAATCCGGGGAGCTGTTTTTT. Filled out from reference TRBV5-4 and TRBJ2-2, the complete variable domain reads ETGVTQSPTHLIKTRGQQVTLRCSSQSGHNTVSWYQQALGQGPQFIFQYYREEENGRGNFPPRFSGLQFPNYSSELNVNALELDDSALYLCASSLRGESGELFFGEGSRLTVL.

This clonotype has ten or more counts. This chain's CDR3 is CASSYVSFMSEAFF. Here the CDR3 DNA reads TGTGCCAGCAGTTACGTCTCGTTCATGTCTGAAGCTTTCTTT. The chain links TRBV6-2 or TRBV6-3 to TRBJ1-1, with D uncertain. Deletions cut 2 bases from V and 6 bases from J, with 13 bases between. Germline V gives CDR1 MNHEY, CDR2 SVGEGT. The CDR3 spans 14 residues.

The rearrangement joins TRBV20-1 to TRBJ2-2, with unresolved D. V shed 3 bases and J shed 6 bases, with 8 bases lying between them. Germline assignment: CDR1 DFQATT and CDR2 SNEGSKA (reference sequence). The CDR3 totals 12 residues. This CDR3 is CSARRSPGELFF. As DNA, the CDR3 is TGCAGTGCTAGGAGGTCCCCCGGGGAGCTGTTTTTT.

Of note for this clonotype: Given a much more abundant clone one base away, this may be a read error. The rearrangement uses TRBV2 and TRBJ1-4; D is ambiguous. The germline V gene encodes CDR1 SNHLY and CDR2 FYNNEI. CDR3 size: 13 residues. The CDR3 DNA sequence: TGTACCAGCAGTTTCTCCGGGGAGGGAAAACTGTTTTTT. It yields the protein CTSSFSGEGKLFF.

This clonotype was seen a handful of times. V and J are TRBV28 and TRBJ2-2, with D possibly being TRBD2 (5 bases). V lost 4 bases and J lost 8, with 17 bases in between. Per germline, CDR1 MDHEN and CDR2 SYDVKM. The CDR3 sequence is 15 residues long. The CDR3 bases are TGTGCCAGCAGTTCTCGGGGTTATGGGATAGGGGAGCTGTTTTTT. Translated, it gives CASSSRGYGIGELFF.

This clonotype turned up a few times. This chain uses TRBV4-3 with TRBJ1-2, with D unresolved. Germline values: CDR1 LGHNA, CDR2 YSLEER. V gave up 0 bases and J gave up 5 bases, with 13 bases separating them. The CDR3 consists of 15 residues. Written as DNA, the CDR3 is TGCGCCAGCAGCCAAGATCGCCCATCACTATATGGCTACACCTTC. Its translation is CASSQDRPSLYGYTF.

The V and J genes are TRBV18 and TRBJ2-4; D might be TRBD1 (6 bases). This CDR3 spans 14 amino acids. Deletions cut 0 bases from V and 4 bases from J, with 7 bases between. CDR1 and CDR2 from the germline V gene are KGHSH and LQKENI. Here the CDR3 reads CASSPPDSKNIQYF. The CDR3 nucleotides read TGTGCCAGCTCACCACCGGACAGTAAAAACATTCAGTACTTC.

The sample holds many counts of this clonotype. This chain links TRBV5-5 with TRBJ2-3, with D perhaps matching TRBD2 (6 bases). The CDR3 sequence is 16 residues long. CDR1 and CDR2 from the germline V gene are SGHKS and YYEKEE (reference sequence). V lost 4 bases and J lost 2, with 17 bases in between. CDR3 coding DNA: TGTGCCAGCAGCCCCCTGACGGGAGCCCCCACAGATACGCAGTATTTT. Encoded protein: CASSPLTGAPTDTQYF.

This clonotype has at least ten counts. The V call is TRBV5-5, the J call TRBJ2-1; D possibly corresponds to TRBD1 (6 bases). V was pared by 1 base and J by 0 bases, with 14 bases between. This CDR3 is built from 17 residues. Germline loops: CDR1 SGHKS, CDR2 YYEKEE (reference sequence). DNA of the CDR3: TGTGCCAGCAGCTTGAGGGTAGGGGGTTCCTCCTACAATGAGCAGTTCTTC. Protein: CASSLRVGGSSYNEQFF.

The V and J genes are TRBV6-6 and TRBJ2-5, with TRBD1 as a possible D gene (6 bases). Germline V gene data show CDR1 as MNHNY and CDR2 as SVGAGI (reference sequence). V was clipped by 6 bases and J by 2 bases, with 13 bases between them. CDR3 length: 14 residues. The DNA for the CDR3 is TGTGCCAGCAGACAACAGGGTCGGCAAGAGACCCAGTACTTC. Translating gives CASRQQGRQETQYF.

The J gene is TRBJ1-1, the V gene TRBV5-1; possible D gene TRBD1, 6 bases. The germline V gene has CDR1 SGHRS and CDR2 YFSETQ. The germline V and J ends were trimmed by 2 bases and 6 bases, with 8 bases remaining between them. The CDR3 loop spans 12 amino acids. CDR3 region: CASSFTGSEAFF. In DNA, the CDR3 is TGCGCCAGCAGCTTTACAGGGTCTGAAGCTTTCTTT. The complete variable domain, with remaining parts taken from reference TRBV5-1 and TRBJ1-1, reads KAGVTQTPRYLIKTRGQQVTLSCSPISGHRSVSWYQQTPGQGLQFLFEYFSETQRNKGNFPGRFSGRQFSNSRSEMNVSTLELGDSALYLCASSFTGSEAFFGQGTRLTVV.

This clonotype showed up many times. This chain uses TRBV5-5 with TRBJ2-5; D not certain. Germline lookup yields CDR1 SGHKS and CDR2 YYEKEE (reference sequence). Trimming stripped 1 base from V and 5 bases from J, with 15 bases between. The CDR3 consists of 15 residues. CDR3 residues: CASSLWPRSIETQYF. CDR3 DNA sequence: TGTGCCAGCAGCTTGTGGCCTAGAAGTATCGAGACCCAGTACTTC.

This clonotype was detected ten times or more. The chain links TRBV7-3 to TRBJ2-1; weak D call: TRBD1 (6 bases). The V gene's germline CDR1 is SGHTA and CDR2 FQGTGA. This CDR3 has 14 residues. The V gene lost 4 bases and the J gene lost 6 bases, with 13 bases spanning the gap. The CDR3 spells CASSSLGAGNEQFF. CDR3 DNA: TGTGCCAGCAGCTCCTTGGGGGCAGGCAATGAGCAGTTCTTC.

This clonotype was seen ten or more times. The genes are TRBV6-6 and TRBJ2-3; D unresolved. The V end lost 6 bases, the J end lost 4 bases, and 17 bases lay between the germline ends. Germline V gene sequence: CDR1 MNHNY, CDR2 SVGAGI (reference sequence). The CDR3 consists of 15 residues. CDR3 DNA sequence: TGTGCCAGCAGCCAAGTCGGGCTGGGCTCAGATACGCAGTATTTT. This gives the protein CASSQVGLGSDTQYF.

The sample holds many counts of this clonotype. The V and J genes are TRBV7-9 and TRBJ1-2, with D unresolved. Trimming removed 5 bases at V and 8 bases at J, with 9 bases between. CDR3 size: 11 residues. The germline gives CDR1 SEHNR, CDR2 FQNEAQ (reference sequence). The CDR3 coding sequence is TGTGCCAGCAGCCGATTCGGGGGCTACACCTTC. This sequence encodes CASSRFGGYTF.

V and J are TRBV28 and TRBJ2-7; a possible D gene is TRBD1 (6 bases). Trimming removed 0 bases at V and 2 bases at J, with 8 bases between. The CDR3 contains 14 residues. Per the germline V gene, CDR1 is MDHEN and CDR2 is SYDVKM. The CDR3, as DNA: TGTGCCAGCAGTTTATGGGACAGAACCTACGAGCAGTACTTC. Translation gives CASSLWDRTYEQYF.

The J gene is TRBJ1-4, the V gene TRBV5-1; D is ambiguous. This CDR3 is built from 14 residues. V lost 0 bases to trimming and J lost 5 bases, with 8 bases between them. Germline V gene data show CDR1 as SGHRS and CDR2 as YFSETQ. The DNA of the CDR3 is TGCGCCAGCAGCTTGGAAGGGAGGAATGAAAAACTGTTTTTT. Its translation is CASSLEGRNEKLFF.

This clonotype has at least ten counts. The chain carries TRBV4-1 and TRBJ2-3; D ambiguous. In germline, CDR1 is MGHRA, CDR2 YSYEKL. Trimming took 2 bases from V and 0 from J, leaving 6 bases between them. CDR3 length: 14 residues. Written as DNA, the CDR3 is TGCGCCAGCAGCCAACAGCAAAGCACAGATACGCAGTATTTT. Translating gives CASSQQQSTDTQYF.

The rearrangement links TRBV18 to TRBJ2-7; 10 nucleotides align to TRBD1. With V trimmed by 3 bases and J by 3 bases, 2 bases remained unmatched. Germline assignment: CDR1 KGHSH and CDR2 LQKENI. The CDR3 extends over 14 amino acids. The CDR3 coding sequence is TGTGCCAGCTCACCTGGACAGGGGGACTACGAGCAGTACTTC. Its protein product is CASSPGQGDYEQYF.